The 4 T cell receptor beta chains reported below all come from one sample, sequenced in a study of T cells after yellow fever vaccination (dated by TCRdb to the late 2010s). The library came from 5' RACE. The sequencer listed for this sample is Illumina HiSeq 2500. The public reads were reprocessed in TCRdb via fastp at Q25 and MiXCR, keeping in-frame beta chains. Here each entry gathers all rows of one CDR3 protein and keeps the most common genes and DNA. This sample is represented by a few hundred thousand distinct CDR3 sequences; 6.5% to 8.5% of them were singletons. Clones ranked in the top ten supply about 0.85% of the sample. The treatment or condition tag for this specimen amounts to: live attenuated yellow fever vaccine strain. The sequenced sample was CD4+ T cells sorted from PBMCs, obtained 15 days after the yellow fever booster vaccination. The receptors were sampled from a man younger than 40 who received the YFV17D yellow fever vaccine.

The J gene is TRBJ2-5, the V gene TRBV10-2; 9 nucleotides line up with TRBD2. The germline gives CDR1 WSHSY, CDR2 SAAADI. V was clipped by 4 bases and J by 0 bases; unmatched bases: 9. The CDR3 runs 17 residues. CDR3 residues: CASSAAGGNLYQETQYF. CDR3 bases: TGCGCCAGCAGTGCGGCGGGAGGGAACCTGTACCAAGAGACCCAGTACTTC.

This clonotype was detected ten times or more. The junction and the germline gene differ at one end; a read error may be behind it. The chain combines TRBV5-1 with TRBJ2-3; 8 nucleotides agree with TRBD2. Germline V gives CDR1 SGHRS, CDR2 YFSETQ. The CDR3 extends over 14 amino acids. CDR3 amino acids: CASSSGLAGDTQYF. The CDR3 bases are TGTGCCAGCAGTTCCGGTCTAGCGGGAGATACGCAGTATTTT. The complete variable domain, with remaining parts taken from reference TRBV5-1 and TRBJ2-3, reads KAGVTQTPRYLIKTRGQQVTLSCSPISGHRSVSWYQQTPGQGLQFLFEYFSETQRNKGNFPGRFSGRQFSNSRSEMNVSTLELGDSALYLCASSSGLAGDTQYFGPGTRLTVL.

This clonotype was counted many times. The chain has TRBV20-1 and TRBJ2-7; 15 bases are a match to TRBD2. The V segment lost 2 bases and the J segment 2 bases; nucleotides outside the gene matches: 10. The CDR3 is 18 amino acids. In germline, CDR1 is DFQATT, CDR2 SNEGSKA (reference sequence). In DNA form, the CDR3 reads TGCAGTGCTAGAAAGCCGGGACTAGCGGGAGGAGGGACCTACGAGCAGTACTTC. Protein sequence: CSARKPGLAGGGTYEQYF.

This clonotype has a count of ten or more. J is TRBJ1-1 and V is TRBV20-1; 9 positions match TRBD1. Germline V gene sequence: CDR1 DFQATT, CDR2 SNEGSKA (reference sequence). The CDR3 loop spans 15 amino acids. Unmatched junction bases numbered 4, after V lost 1 base and J lost 1 base. CDR3: CSARGRTGANTEAFF. CDR3 coding DNA: TGCAGTGCTAGAGGGCGGACAGGGGCGAACACTGAAGCTTTCTTT.